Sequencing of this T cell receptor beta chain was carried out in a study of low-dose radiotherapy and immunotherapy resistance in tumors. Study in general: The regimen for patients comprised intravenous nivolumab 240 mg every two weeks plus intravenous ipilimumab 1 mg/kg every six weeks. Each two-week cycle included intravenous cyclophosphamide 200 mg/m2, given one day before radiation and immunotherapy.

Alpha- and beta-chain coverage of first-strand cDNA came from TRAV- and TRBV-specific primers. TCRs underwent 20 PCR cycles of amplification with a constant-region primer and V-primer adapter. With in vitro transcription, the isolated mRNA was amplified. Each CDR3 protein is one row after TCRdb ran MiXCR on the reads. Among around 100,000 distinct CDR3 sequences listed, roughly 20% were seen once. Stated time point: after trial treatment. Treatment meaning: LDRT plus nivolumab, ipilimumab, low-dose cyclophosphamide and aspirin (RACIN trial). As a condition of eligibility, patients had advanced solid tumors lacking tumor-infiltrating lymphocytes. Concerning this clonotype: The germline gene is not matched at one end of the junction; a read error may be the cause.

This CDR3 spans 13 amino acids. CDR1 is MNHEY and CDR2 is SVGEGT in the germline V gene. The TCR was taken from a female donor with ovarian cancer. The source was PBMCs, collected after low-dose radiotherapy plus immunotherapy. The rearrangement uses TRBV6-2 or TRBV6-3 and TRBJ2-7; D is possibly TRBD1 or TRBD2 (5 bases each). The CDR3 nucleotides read TGTGCCAGCAGTGACCGGGGACCTGCCTTGTTGGACTTC. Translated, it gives CASSDRGPALLDF.